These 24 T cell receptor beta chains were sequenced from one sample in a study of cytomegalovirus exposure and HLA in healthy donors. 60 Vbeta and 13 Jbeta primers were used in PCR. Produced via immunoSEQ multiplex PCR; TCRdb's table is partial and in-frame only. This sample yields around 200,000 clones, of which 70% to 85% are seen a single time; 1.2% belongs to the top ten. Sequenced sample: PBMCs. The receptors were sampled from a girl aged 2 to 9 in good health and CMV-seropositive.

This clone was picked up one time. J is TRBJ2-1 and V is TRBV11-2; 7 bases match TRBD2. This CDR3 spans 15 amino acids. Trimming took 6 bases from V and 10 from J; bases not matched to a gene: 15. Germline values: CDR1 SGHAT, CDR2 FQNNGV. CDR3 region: CASSFALAPTGEQFF. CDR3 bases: TGTGCCAGCAGTTTCGCACTAGCGCCAACGGGAGAGCAGTTCTTC. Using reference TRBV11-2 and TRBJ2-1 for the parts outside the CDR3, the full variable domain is EAGVAQSPRYKIIEKRQSVAFWCNPISGHATLYWYQQILGQGPKLLIQFQNNGVVDDSQLPKDRFSAERLKGVDSTLKIQPAKLEDSAVYLCASSFALAPTGEQFFGPGTRLTVL.

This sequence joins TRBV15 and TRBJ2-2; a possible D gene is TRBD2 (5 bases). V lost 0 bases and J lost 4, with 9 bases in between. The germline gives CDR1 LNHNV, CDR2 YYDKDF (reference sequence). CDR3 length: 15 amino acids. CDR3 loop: CATSRDTRLTGELFF. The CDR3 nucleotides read TGTGCCACCAGCAGAGATACTAGACTCACCGGGGAGCTGTTTTTT.

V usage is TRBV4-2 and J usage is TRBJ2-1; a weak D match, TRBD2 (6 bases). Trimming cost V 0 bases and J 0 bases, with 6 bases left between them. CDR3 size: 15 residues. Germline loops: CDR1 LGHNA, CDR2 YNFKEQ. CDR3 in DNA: TGTGCCAGCAGCCAAGACGGGAGCTCCTACAATGAGCAGTTCTTC. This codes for CASSQDGSSYNEQFF.

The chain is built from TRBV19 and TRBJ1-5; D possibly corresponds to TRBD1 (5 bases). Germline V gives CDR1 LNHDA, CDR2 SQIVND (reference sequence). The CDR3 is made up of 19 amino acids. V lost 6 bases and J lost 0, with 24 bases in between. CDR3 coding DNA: TGTGCCAGTAGCCCGAGGTCCGGACAAATGAGTCATAGCAATCAGCCCCAGCATTTT. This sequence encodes CASSPRSGQMSHSNQPQHF.

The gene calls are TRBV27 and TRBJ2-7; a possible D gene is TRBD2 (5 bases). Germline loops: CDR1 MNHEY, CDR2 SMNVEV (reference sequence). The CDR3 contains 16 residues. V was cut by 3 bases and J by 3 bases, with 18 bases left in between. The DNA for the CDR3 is TGTGCCAGCAGTTTGTTAGCGAGTTTTGTTGACTACGAGCAGTACTTC. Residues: CASSLLASFVDYEQYF.

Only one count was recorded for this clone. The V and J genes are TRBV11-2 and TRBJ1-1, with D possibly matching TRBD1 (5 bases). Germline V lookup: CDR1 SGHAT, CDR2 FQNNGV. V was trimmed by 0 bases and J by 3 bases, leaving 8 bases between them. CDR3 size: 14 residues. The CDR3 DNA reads TGTGCCAGCAGCTTAGATGGAGGGGACACTGAAGCTTTCTTT. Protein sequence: CASSLDGGDTEAFF.

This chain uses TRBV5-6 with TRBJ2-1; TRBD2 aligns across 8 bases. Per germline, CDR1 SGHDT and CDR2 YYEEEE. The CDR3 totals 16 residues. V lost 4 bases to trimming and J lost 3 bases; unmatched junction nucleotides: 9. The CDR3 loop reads CASSTLTSVFYNEQFF. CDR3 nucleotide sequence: TGTGCCAGCAGCACCCTGACTAGCGTCTTCTACAATGAGCAGTTCTTC.

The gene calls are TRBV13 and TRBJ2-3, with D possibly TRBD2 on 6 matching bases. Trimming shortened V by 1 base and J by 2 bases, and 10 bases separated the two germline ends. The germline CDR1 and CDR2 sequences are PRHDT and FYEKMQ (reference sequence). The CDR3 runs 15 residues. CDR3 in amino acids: CASSLALAPTDTQYF. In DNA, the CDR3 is TGTGCCAGCAGCTTAGCTCTAGCGCCCACAGATACGCAGTATTTT.

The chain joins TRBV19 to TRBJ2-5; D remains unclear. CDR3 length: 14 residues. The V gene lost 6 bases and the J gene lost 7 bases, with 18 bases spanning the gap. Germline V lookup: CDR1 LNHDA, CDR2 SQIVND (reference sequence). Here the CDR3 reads CASRKPIPGGTQYF. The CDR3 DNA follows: TGTGCCAGTAGGAAACCTATCCCCGGTGGGACCCAGTACTTC.

CDR3 loop: CASSAGTAYNEQFF. DNA of the CDR3: TGTGCCAGCAGCGCCGGGACAGCCTACAATGAGCAGTTCTTC. The rearrangement joins TRBV7-8 to TRBJ2-1; 7 bases line up with TRBD1. Germline CDR1 and CDR2: SGHVS and FQNEAQ. The J segment lost 2 bases and the V segment lost 5 bases, leaving 3 bases of the junction unmatched. The CDR3 has 14 residues.

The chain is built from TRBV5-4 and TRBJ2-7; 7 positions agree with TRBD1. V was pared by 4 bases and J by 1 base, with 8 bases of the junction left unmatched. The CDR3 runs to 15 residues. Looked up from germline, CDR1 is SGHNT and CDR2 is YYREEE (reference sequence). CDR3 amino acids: CASSQAATGSYEQYF. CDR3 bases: TGTGCCAGCAGCCAGGCCGCGACAGGGTCCTACGAGCAGTACTTC.

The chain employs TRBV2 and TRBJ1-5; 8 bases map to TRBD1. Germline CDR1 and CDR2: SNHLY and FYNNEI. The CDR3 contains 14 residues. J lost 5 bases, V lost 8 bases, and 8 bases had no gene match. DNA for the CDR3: TGTGCCAGCCAAAGACAGGGGATTGATCAGCCCCAGCATTTT. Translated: CASQRQGIDQPQHF.

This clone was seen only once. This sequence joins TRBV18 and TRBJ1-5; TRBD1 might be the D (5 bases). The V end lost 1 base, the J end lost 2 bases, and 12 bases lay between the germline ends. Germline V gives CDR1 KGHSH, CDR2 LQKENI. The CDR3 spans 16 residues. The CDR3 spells CASSPRLGTGNQPQHF. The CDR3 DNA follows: TGTGCCAGCTCACCACGACTAGGGACGGGCAATCAGCCCCAGCATTTT.

The CDR3 here is CASSQLGGTGAYEQYF. As DNA, the CDR3 is TGCGCCAGCAGCCAATTAGGGGGGACAGGGGCCTACGAGCAGTACTTC. The chain carries TRBV4-1 and TRBJ2-7; 10 bases are shared with TRBD1. CDR1 and CDR2 from the germline V gene are MGHRA and YSYEKL. J gave up 2 bases and V 2 bases, and 6 bases lay outside the gene matches. This CDR3 comprises 16 residues.

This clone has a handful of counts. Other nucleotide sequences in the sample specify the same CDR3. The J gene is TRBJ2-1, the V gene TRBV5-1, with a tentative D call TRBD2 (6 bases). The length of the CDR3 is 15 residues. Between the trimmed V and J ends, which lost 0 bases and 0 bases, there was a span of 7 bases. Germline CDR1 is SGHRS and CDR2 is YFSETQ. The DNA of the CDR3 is TGCGCCAGCAGCTTGGGACTAGTCTCCTACAATGAGCAGTTCTTC. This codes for CASSLGLVSYNEQFF.

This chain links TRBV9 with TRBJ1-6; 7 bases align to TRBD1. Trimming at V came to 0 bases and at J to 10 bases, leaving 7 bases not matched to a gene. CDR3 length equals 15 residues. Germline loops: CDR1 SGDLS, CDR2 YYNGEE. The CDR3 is CASSVARTGASPLHF. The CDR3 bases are TGTGCCAGCAGCGTAGCTCGAACAGGGGCCTCACCCCTCCACTTT.

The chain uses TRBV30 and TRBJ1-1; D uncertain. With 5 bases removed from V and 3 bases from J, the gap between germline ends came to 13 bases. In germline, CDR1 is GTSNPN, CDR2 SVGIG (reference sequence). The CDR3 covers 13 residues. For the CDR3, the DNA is TGTGCCTGGGTTAGACGACGGGACACTGAAGCTTTCTTT. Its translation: CAWVRRRDTEAFF.

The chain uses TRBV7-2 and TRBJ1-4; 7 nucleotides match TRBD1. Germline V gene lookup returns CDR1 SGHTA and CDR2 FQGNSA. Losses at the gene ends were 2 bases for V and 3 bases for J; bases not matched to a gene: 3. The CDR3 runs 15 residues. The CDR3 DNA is TGTGCCAGCAGCTTATCCGGGACAGCTAATGAAAAACTGTTTTTT. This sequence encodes CASSLSGTANEKLFF.

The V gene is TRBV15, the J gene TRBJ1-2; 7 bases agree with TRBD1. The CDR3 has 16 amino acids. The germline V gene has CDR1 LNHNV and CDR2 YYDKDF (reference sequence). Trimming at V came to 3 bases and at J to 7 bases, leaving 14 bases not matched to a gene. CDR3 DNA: TGTGCCACCAGCAGTTCTCGCGACAGGGTTGTTGGTGGCTACACCTTC. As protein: CATSSSRDRVVGGYTF.

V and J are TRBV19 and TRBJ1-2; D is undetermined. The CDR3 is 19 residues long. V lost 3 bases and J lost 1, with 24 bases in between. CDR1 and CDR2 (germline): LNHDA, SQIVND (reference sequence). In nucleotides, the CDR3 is TGTGCCAGTAGTATGTCCCGGCAGTCACAACTACTCCTTAACTATGGCTACACCTTC. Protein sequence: CASSMSRQSQLLLNYGYTF.

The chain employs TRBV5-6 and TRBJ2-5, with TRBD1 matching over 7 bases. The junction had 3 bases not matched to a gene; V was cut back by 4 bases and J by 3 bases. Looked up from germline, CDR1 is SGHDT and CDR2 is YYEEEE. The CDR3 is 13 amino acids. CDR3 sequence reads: CASSLGTEETQYF. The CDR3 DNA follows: TGTGCCAGCAGCCTAGGGACAGAAGAGACCCAGTACTTC.

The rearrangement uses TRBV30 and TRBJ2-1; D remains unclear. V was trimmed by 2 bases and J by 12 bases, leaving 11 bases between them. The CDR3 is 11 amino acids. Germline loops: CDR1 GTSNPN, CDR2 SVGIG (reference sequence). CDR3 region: CAWSSEAVQFF. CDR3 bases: TGTGCCTGGAGTAGCGAGGCGGTGCAGTTCTTC. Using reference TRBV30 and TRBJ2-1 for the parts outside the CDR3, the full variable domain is SQTIHQWPATLVQPVGSPLSLECTVEGTSNPNLYWYRQAAGRGLQLLFYSVGIGQISSEVPQNLSASRPQDRQFILSSKKLLLSDSGFYLCAWSSEAVQFFGPGTRLTVL.

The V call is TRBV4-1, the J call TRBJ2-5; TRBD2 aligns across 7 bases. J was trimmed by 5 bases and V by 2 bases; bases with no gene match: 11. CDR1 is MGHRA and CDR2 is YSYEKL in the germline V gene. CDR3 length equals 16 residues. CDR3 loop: CASSQFSLRGSETQYF. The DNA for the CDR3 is TGCGCCAGCAGCCAATTCTCCTTGCGGGGGAGTGAGACCCAGTACTTC.

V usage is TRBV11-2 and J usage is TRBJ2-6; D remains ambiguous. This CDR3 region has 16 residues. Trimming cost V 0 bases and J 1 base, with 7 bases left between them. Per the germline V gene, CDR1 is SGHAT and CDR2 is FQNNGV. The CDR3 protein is CASSLETLSGANVLTF. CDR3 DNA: TGTGCCAGCAGCTTAGAGACACTTTCTGGGGCCAACGTCCTGACTTTC. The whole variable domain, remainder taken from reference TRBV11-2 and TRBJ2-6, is EAGVAQSPRYKIIEKRQSVAFWCNPISGHATLYWYQQILGQGPKLLIQFQNNGVVDDSQLPKDRFSAERLKGVDSTLKIQPAKLEDSAVYLCASSLETLSGANVLTFGAGSRLTVL.